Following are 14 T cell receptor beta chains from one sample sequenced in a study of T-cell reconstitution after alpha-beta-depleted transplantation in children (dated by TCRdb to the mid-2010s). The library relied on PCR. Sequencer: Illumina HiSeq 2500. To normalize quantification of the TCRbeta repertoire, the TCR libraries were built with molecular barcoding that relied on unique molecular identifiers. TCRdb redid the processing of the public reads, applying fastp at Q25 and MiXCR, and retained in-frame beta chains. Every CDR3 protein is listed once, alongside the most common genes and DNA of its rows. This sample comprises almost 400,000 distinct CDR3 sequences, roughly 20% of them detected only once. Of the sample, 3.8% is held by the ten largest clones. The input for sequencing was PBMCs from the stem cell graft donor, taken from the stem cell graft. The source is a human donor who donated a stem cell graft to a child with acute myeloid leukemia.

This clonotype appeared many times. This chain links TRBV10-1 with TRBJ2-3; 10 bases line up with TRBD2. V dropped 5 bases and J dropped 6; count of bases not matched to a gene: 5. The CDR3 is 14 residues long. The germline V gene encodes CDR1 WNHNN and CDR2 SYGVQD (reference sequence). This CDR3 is CASSTGLAADTQYF. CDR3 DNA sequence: TGCGCCAGCAGTACCGGACTAGCGGCTGATACGCAGTATTTT.

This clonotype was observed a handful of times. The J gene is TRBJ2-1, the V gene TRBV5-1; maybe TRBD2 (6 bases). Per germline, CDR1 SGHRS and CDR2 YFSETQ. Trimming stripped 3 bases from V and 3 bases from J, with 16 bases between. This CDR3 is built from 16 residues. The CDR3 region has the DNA TGCGCCAGCAGCTCCGCTCCGACTAGAGACTACAATGAGCAGTTCTTC. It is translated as CASSSAPTRDYNEQFF.

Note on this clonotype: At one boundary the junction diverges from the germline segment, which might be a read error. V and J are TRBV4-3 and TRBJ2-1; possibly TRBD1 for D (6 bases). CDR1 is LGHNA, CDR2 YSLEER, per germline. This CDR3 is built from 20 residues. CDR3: CASTQRYREYQADLYNEQFF. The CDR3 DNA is TGCGCCAGCACCCAAAGGTACAGGGAATATCAAGCGGACCTCTACAATGAGCAGTTCTTC.

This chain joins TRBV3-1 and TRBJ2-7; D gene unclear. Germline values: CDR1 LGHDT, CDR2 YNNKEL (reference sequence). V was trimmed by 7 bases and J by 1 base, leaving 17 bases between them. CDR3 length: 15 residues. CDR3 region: CASTRGRSASYEQYF. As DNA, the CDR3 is TGTGCCAGCACCAGAGGACGGTCGGCTTCCTACGAGCAGTACTTC.

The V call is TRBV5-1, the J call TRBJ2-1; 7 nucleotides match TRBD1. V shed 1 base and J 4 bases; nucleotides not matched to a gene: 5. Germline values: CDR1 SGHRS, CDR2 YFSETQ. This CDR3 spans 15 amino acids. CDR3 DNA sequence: TGCGCCAGCAGCTTGATAGACAGGGTTTACAATGAGCAGTTCTTC. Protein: CASSLIDRVYNEQFF.

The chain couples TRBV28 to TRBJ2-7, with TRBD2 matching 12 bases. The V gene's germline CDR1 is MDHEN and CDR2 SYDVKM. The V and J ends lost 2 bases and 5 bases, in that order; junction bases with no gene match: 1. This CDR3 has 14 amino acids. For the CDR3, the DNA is TGTGCCAGCAGTTTAAGGACTAGCGGGGACGAGCAGTACTTC. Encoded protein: CASSLRTSGDEQYF.

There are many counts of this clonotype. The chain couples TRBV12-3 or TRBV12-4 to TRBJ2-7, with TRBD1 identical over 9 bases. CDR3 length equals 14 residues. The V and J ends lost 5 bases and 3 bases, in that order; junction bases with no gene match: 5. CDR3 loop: CASSTGQGLYEQYF. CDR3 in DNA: TGTGCCAGCAGTACGGGACAGGGACTCTACGAGCAGTACTTC.

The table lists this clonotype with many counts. CDR3 sequence (DNA): TGCGCCAGCAGCTTGGACGGGAGCGGCACCGGGGAGCTGTTTTTT. It translates to CASSLDGSGTGELFF. The gene calls are TRBV5-1 and TRBJ2-2; a weak D match, TRBD2 (6 bases). Trimming shortened V by 0 bases and J by 4 bases, and 10 bases separated the two germline ends. The CDR3 extends over 15 amino acids. CDR1 is SGHRS, CDR2 YFSETQ, per germline.

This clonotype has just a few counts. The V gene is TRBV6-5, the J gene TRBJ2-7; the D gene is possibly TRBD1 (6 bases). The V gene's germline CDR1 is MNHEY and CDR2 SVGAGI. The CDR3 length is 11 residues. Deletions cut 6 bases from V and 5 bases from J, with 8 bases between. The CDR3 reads CASRQGNEQYF. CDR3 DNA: TGTGCCAGCAGACAGGGAAACGAGCAGTACTTC.

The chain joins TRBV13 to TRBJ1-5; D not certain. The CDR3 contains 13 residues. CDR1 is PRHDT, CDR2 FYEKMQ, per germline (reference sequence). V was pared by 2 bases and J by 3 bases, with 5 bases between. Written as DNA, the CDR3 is TGTGCCAGCAGCTTAAACCTCAATCAGCCCCAGCATTTT. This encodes CASSLNLNQPQHF.

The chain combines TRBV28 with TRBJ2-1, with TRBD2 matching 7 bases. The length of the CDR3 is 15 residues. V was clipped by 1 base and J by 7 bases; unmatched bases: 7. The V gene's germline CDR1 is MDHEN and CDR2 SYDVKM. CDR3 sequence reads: CASSLYVGGNNEQFF. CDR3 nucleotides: TGTGCCAGCAGTTTATATGTGGGAGGGAATAATGAGCAGTTCTTC.

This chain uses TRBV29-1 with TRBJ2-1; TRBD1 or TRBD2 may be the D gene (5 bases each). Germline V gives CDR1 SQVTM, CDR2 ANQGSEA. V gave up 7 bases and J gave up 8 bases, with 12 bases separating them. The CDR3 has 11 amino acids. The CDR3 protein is CSAPRGDEQFF. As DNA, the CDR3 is TGCAGCGCTCCTAGGGGAGATGAGCAGTTCTTC.

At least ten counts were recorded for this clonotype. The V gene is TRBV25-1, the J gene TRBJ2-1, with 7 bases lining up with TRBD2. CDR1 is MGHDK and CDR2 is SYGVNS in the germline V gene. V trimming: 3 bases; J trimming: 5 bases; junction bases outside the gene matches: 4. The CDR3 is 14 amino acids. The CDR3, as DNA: TGTGCCAGCAGTGACGAGCGGGAACACAATGAGCAGTTCTTC. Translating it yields CASSDEREHNEQFF.

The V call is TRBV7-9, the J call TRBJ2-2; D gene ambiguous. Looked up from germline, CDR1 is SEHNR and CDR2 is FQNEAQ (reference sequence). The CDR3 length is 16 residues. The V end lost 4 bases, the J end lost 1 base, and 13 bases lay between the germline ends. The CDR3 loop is CASSSAGAGNTGELFF. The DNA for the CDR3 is TGTGCCAGCAGCTCCGCCGGAGCAGGGAACACCGGGGAGCTGTTTTTT.